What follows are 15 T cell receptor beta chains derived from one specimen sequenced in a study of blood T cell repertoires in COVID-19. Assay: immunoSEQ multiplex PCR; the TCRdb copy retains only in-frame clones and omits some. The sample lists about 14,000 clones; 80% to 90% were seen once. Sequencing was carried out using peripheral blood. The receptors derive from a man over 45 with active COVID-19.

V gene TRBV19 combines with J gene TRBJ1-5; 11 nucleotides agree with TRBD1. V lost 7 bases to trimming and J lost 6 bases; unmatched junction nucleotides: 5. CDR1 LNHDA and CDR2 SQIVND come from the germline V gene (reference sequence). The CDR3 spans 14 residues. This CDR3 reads CASTRGQGGQPQHF. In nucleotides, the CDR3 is TGTGCCAGTACACGGGGACAGGGGGGTCAGCCCCAGCATTTT.

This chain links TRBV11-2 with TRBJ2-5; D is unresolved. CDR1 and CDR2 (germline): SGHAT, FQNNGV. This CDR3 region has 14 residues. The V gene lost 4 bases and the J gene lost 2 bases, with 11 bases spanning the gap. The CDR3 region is CASSSLSLQETQYF. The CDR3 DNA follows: TGTGCCAGCAGCTCGTTATCACTACAAGAGACCCAGTACTTC.

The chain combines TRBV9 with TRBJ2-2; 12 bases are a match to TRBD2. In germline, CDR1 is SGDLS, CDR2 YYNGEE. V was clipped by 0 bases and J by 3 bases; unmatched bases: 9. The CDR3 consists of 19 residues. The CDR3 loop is CASSVGLAGGGQDTGELFF. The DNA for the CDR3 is TGTGCCAGCAGCGTAGGGCTAGCGGGAGGGGGTCAAGACACCGGGGAGCTGTTTTTT.

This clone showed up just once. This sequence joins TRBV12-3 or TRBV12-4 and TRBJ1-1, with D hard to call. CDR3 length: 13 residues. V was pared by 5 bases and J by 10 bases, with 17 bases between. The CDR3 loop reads CASSPEVMWRAFF. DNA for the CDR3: TGTGCCAGCAGTCCCGAAGTGATGTGGAGAGCTTTCTTT.

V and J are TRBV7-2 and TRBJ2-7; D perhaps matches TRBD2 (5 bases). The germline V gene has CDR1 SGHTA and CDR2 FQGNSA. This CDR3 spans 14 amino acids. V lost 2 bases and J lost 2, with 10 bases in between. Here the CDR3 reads CASSLTSGPYEQYF. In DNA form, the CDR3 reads TGTGCCAGCAGCTTAACCAGCGGCCCCTACGAGCAGTACTTC.

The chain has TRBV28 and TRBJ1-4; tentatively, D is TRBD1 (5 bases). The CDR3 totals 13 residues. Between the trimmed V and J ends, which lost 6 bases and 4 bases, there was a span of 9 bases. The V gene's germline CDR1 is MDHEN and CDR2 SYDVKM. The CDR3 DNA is TGTGCCAGCAGGGGGCAAAATAATGAAAAACTGTTTTTT. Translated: CASRGQNNEKLFF.

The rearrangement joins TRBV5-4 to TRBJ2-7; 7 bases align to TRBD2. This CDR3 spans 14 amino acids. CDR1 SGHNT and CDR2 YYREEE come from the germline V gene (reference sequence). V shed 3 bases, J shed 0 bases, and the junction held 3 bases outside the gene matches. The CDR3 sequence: CASSSGTTSYEQYF. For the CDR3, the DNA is TGTGCCAGCAGCTCCGGGACTACCTCCTACGAGCAGTACTTC. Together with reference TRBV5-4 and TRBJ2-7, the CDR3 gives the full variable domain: ETGVTQSPTHLIKTRGQQVTLRCSSQSGHNTVSWYQQALGQGPQFIFQYYREEENGRGNFPPRFSGLQFPNYSSELNVNALELDDSALYLCASSSGTTSYEQYFGPGTRLTVT.

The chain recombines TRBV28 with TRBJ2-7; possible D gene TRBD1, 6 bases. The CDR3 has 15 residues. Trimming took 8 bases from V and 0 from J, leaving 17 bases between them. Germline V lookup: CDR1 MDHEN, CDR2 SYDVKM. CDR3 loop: CASCGSGQSSYEQYF. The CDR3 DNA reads TGTGCCAGCTGTGGAAGCGGACAGAGCTCCTACGAGCAGTACTTC.

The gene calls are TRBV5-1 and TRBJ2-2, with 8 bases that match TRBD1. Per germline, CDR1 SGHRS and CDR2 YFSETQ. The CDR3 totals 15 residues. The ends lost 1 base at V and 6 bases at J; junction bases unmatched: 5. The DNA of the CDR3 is TGCGCCAGCAGCTTGATGGACAGGGCACCCGGGGAGCTGTTTTTT. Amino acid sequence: CASSLMDRAPGELFF.

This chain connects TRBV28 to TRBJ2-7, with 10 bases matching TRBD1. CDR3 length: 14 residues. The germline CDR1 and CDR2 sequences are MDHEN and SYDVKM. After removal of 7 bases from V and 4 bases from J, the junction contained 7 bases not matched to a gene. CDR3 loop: CASKSRDRGYEQYF. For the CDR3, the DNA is TGTGCCAGCAAGAGTCGGGACAGGGGTTACGAGCAGTACTTC. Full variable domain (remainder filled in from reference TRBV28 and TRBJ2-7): DVKVTQSSRYLVKRTGEKVFLECVQDMDHENMFWYRQDPGLGLRLIYFSYDVKMKEKGDIPEGYSVSREKKERFSLILESASTNQTSMYLCASKSRDRGYEQYFGPGTRLTVT.

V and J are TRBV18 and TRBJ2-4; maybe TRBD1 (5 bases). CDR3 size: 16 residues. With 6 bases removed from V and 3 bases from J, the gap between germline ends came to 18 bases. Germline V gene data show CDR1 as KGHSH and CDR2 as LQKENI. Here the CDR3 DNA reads TGTGCCAGCTCCCAGGACCAGGGTGGTCGCAAAAACATTCAGTACTTC. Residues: CASSQDQGGRKNIQYF.

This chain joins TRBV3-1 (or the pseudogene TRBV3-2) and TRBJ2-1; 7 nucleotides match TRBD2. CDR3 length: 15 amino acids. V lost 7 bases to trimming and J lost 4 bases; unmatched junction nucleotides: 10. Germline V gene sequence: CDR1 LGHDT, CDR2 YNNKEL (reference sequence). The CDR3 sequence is CASTTGREIYNEQFF. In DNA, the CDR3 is TGTGCCAGCACGACTGGGCGGGAGATTTACAATGAGCAGTTCTTC.

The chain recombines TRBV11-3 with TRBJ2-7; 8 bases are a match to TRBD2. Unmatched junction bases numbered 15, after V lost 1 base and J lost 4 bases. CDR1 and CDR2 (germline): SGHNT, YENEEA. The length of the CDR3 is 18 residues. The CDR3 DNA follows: TGTGCCAGCAGCTTAGGAGGACGGACTAGCCGTATAACGTACGAGCAGTACTTC. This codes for CASSLGGRTSRITYEQYF.

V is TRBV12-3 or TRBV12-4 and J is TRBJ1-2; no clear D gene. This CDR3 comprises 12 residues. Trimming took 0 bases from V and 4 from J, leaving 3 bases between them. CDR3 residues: CASSLAGYGYTF. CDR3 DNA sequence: TGTGCCAGCAGTTTAGCCGGCTATGGCTACACCTTC.

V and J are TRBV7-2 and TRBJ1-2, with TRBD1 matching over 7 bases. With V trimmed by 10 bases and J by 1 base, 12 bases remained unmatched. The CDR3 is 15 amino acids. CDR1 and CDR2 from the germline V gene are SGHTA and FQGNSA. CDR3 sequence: CAKTATGEFNYGYTF. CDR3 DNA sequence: TGTGCCAAAACCGCTACAGGGGAATTTAACTATGGCTACACCTTC. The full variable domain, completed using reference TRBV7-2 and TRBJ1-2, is GAGVSQSPSNKVTEKGKDVELRCDPISGHTALYWYRQSLGQGLEFLIYFQGNSAPDKSGLPSDRFSAERTGGSVSTLTIQRTQQEDSAVYLCAKTATGEFNYGYTFGSGTRLTVV.